The rows below give T cell receptor beta chains drawn from one sample of a study of shared clonotypes between healthy human individuals. The data were produced by immunoSEQ multiplex PCR, yet TCRdb's version contains in-frame clones alone and is incomplete. The repertoire holds fewer than 2.5 million clones, 93% seen once, with 0.36% in the top ten. Sequencing input: naive CD4+ T cells from PBMCs. These receptors came from a man aged 18 to 29 in good health. Some clones in this sample may be carry-over from other donors' samples. Both conserved end residues are part of each CDR3. Each record gives: V gene, CDR3 length, clone size, D gene, J gene, CDR3 protein, CDR3 DNA. D genes are given only for firm matches. Clone size is shown for a subset of rows, as once, few, many or a class of expanded clone.

TRBV7-9,11,-,-,TRBJ2-7,CASSVNYEQYF,TGTGCCAGCAGCGTCAACTACGAGCAGTACTTC
TRBV5-5,13,few,-,TRBJ1-5,CASSPSLGQPQHF,TGTGCCAGCAGCCCTTCATTGGGGCAGCCCCAGCATTTT
TRBV10-1,17,-,-,TRBJ2-7,CASSEKQNQTPSYEQYF,TGCGCCAGCAGTGAGAAGCAGAACCAAACCCCCTCCTACGAGCAGTACTTC
TRBV27,15,-,-,TRBJ1-1,CASSFWGARGTEAFF,TGTGCCAGCAGTTTTTGGGGGGCGCGGGGCACTGAAGCTTTCTTT
TRBV5-1,14,-,-,TRBJ2-7,CASSGGFGPGEQYF,TGCGCCAGCAGCGGCGGGTTTGGCCCTGGAGAGCAGTACTTC
TRBV27,14,-,-,TRBJ1-2,CASSRPGRNYGYTF,TGTGCCAGCAGTCGCCCGGGACGGAACTATGGCTACACCTTC
TRBV10-3,15,-,-,TRBJ2-1,CATGDWESAYNEQFF,TGTGCCACGGGAGATTGGGAGAGCGCCTACAATGAGCAGTTCTTC
TRBV7-9,14,-,-,TRBJ1-4,CASSLNRDREKLFF,TGTGCCAGCAGCTTAAACAGGGATAGGGAAAAACTGTTTTTT
TRBV27,14,-,-,TRBJ2-7,CASRYQGVRGEQYF,TGTGCCAGCAGATATCAAGGGGTACGGGGCGAGCAGTACTTC
TRBV19,14,-,-,TRBJ2-3,CASSSVGLTDTQYF,TGTGCCAGTAGCTCGGTGGGTCTCACAGATACGCAGTATTTT
TRBV27,14,-,-,TRBJ2-1,CASTFPSSHNEQFF,TGTGCCAGCACCTTCCCTTCTAGCCACAATGAGCAGTTCTTC
TRBV7-9,16,-,-,TRBJ2-2,CASSLFLLKNTGELFF,TGTGCCAGCAGCTTATTCCTACTAAAGAACACCGGGGAGCTGTTTTTT
TRBV7-2,14,once,-,TRBJ1-1,CASSQLAPLTARFF,TGTGCCAGCAGCCAACTTGCTCCTCTGACTGCGCGTTTCTTT
TRBV27,16,-,-,TRBJ1-2,CASSLSSADLLSGYTF,TGTGCCAGCAGTTTATCGTCTGCAGATCTCTTAAGTGGCTACACCTTC
TRBV7-3,17,-,TRBD2,TRBJ2-1,CASSLEYTSGSHNEQFF,TGTGCCAGCAGCTTAGAGTATACTAGCGGGAGTCATAATGAGCAGTTCTTC
TRBV10-2,17,-,TRBD2,TRBJ2-2,CASSRGLAGGDTGELFF,TGCGCCAGCAGTCGGGGACTAGCGGGAGGGGACACCGGGGAGCTGTTTTTT
TRBV18,13,once,TRBD1,TRBJ1-2,CATRQPGGYGYTF,TGTGCCACTCGGCAACCAGGGGGGTATGGCTACACCTTC
TRBV21-1,14,-,-,TRBJ2-1,CASSIRTGDNEQFF,TGTGCCAGCAGCATCAGGACAGGAGACAATGAGCAGTTCTTC
TRBV4-2,16,-,-,TRBJ2-1,CASSPALGQEGHEQFF,TGTGCCAGCAGCCCCGCCCTGGGACAAGAAGGTCATGAGCAGTTCTTC
TRBV5-1,14,-,TRBD1,TRBJ2-5,CASSPGQKQETQYF,TGCGCCAGCAGCCCGGGACAGAAGCAAGAGACCCAGTACTTC
TRBV19,13,-,TRBD1,TRBJ2-5,CASSGTVQETQYF,TGTGCCAGTAGCGGGACAGTCCAAGAGACCCAGTACTTC
TRBV6-5,14,-,TRBD1,TRBJ1-4,CASSPWTGREKLFF,TGTGCCAGCAGTCCCTGGACAGGAAGAGAAAAACTGTTTTTT
TRBV4-3,18,many,TRBD2,TRBJ2-1,CASSQDLSGAGGRYEQFF,TGCGCCAGCAGCCAAGATTTGAGTGGGGCGGGAGGTCGCTATGAGCAGTTCTTC
TRBV7-9,17,-,TRBD2,TRBJ2-2,CASSFPKREGNTGELFF,TGTGCCAGCAGCTTCCCTAAGCGGGAGGGGAACACCGGGGAGCTGTTTTTT
TRBV7-2,14,-,-,TRBJ2-7,CASSLGGKTYEQYF,TGTGCCAGCAGCTTAGGGGGGAAGACTTACGAGCAGTACTTC
TRBV7-9,15,once,-,TRBJ2-5,CASSLGVGRKETQYF,TGTGCCAGCAGCTTAGGGGTGGGCAGGAAAGAGACCCAGTACTTC